A selection of T cell receptor beta chains follows, all from one sample in a study of CD8 T cells in Susac syndrome. TCRdb ran MiXCR on the immunoSEQ multiplex PCR reads and lists one entry per CDR3 protein. This table has about 150,000 distinct CDR3 sequences, 95% appearing once. The source material was CD8+ T cells from PBMCs. These receptors were taken from a human donor with multiple sclerosis. CDR3s include the opening cysteine and the closing phenylalanine or tryptophan. The order of the fields is J gene, clone size, V gene, CDR3 length, D gene, CDR3 DNA, CDR3 protein. The D gene is left open where the match is weak. Expanded clones are given a class, and other clones once, few, many or no size at all.

>TRBJ1-1|NA|TRBV4-1|14|NA
TGCGCCAGCAGCCAAGTACAGGTTAACACTGAAGCTTTCTTT
CASSQVQVNTEAFF
>TRBJ2-3|NA|TRBV7-9|16|TRBD2
TGTGCCAGCAGCGGACCTAGCGGGGTTTGGACAGATACGCAGTATTTT
CASSGPSGVWTDTQYF
>TRBJ2-5|NA|TRBV14|15|NA
TGTGCCAGCAGCCAAGTTGAGTCCCCAGGGGAGACCCAGTACTTC
CASSQVESPGETQYF
>TRBJ1-1|once|TRBV30|12|NA
TGTGCCTGGACGCCGGGTGGGGGAGAAGCTTTCTTT
CAWTPGGGEAFF
>TRBJ2-7|NA|TRBV20-1|15|NA
TGCAGTGCTAGAGAGAAGCCCTCGATGTTCTACGAGCAGTACTTC
CSAREKPSMFYEQYF
>TRBJ2-3|NA|TRBV7-3|15|NA
TGTGCCAGCAGCTTAGGACGGGGGAGCACAGATACGCAGTATTTT
CASSLGRGSTDTQYF
>TRBJ2-1|NA|TRBV7-9|13|NA
TGTGCCAGCAGCTTAGTTCCCTACAATGAGCAGTTCTTC
CASSLVPYNEQFF
>TRBJ1-6|NA|TRBV29-1|11|NA
TGCAGCGCCCTGACGAGGTCACCCCTCCACTTT
CSALTRSPLHF
>TRBJ1-6|NA|TRBV2|11|NA
TGTGCCAGCAGTCGGACAGTATCCTTCCACTTT
CASSRTVSFHF
>TRBJ2-2|NA|TRBV5-1|15|NA
TGCGCCAGCAGCTTCGCTCGGACGAACACCGGGGAGCTGTTTTTT
CASSFARTNTGELFF
>TRBJ2-7|NA|TRBV15|14|NA
TGTGCCACCAGCAGAGAAGGGATTTCCTACGAGCAGTACTTC
CATSREGISYEQYF
>TRBJ2-5|NA|TRBV11-2|16|NA
TGTGCCAGCAGCTTAGAAACAGTAACGTACCAAGAGACCCAGTACTTC
CASSLETVTYQETQYF
>TRBJ2-4|NA|TRBV2|14|NA
TGTGCCAGCAGTACAGGAAGAGCCAAAAACATTCAGTACTTC
CASSTGRAKNIQYF
>TRBJ1-1|NA|TRBV12-3/TRBV12-4|14|TRBD1
TGTGCCAGCAGGGGGACAGGGGAGGGTGCTGAAGCTTTCTTT
CASRGTGEGAEAFF
>TRBJ1-5|NA|TRBV27|14|NA
TGTGCCAGCAGTTTCACAGGTCGCAATCAGCCCCAGCATTTT
CASSFTGRNQPQHF
>TRBJ2-7|NA|TRBV6-5|14|TRBD2
TGTGCCAGCAGCATTTCCGGGACTAGCGTCGAGCAGTACTTC
CASSISGTSVEQYF
>TRBJ2-7|NA|TRBV7-9|15|TRBD2
TGTGCCAGCAGCTCCGCAGGACTAGCGGGCGACGAGCAGTACTTC
CASSSAGLAGDEQYF
>TRBJ1-2|once|TRBV5-1|14|TRBD1
TGCGCCAGCAGCTTCCGGGACAGGGGTGAGGGCTACACCTTC
CASSFRDRGEGYTF
>TRBJ1-2|NA|TRBV27|15|TRBD1
TGTGCCAGCAGACCACGACCCGGGACAGACTATGGCTACACCTTC
CASRPRPGTDYGYTF
>TRBJ2-5|NA|TRBV12-3/TRBV12-4|13|NA
TGTGCCAGCAGACGGGACACACAAGAGACCCAGTACTTC
CASRRDTQETQYF
>TRBJ1-2|NA|TRBV30|12|TRBD1
TGTGCCTCCACAGGGGAGAGATCTGGCTACACCTTC
CASTGERSGYTF
>TRBJ2-1|NA|TRBV29-1|17|TRBD2
TGCAGCGTTGACCGGTCGGGGGGGCCCAAATCCTACAATGAGCAGTTCTTC
CSVDRSGGPKSYNEQFF
>TRBJ1-3|NA|TRBV30|14|NA
TGTGCCTGGTCACCTGGGACCAGAGGAAACACCATATATTTT
CAWSPGTRGNTIYF
>TRBJ2-6|NA|TRBV14|19|NA
TGTGCCAGCAGCCAACGAGCCGGGGGCGTTCTCTCTGGGGCCAACGTCCTGACTTTC
CASSQRAGGVLSGANVLTF
>TRBJ2-7|NA|TRBV29-1|12|NA
TGCAGCGTTGGGACAGACTACTACGAGCAGTACTTC
CSVGTDYYEQYF
>TRBJ2-7|NA|TRBV27|12|NA
TGTGCCAGCAGCGACTTCTCCTACGAGCAGTACTTC
CASSDFSYEQYF
>TRBJ1-1|once|TRBV18|12|NA
TGTGCCAGCTCCACATCACCAGCTGAAGCTTTCTTT
CASSTSPAEAFF
>TRBJ2-3|NA|TRBV27|15|NA
TGTGCCAGCAGCCTCCGAACCTCTGGCACAGATACGCAGTATTTT
CASSLRTSGTDTQYF
>TRBJ1-2|NA|TRBV30|13|NA
TGTGCCTGGAGTTACTCCCAGGGTGACGGCTACACCTTC
CAWSYSQGDGYTF
>TRBJ2-5|NA|TRBV4-1|13|NA
TGCGCCAGCAGCCAAGCTACAGGAGAGACCCAGTACTTC
CASSQATGETQYF
>TRBJ1-3|NA|TRBV20-1|18|TRBD1
TGCAGTGCTAGGTCGACAGGGGATACAATGAACTCTGGAAACACCATATATTTT
CSARSTGDTMNSGNTIYF
>TRBJ2-1|NA|TRBV30|15|TRBD2
TGTGCCTGGAGTGTATTTAGCGGGGGTACCAATGAGCAGTTCTTC
CAWSVFSGGTNEQFF
>TRBJ2-6|NA|TRBV27|15|NA
TGTGCCAGCAGTTTTAAGGGGGCTGGGGCCAACGTCCTGACTTTC
CASSFKGAGANVLTF
>TRBJ1-1|NA|TRBV2|16|NA
TGTGCCAGCGGTCGGGAGCTGAGGGGATTGAACACTGAAGCTTTCTTT
CASGRELRGLNTEAFF
>TRBJ2-7|NA|TRBV18|12|NA
TGTGCCAGCTCCGACAGCGGGTACGAGCAGTACTTC
CASSDSGYEQYF
>TRBJ1-1|NA|TRBV12-3/TRBV12-4|12|TRBD1
TGTGCCAGCAGTCGGACAGGGGTTGAAGCTTTCTTT
CASSRTGVEAFF
>TRBJ2-1|NA|TRBV6-6|11|NA
TGTGCCAGCAGTTACTCCACTGAGCAGTTCTTC
CASSYSTEQFF
>TRBJ2-2|NA|TRBV30|15|NA
TGTGCCTGGAGTGTAATCGAGACAGCTGGCTCGGAGCTGTTTTTT
CAWSVIETAGSELFF
>TRBJ2-3|NA|TRBV2|15|TRBD1
TGTGCCAGCAGTTGGGACAGGGGTGGCACAGATACGCAGTATTTT
CASSWDRGGTDTQYF
>TRBJ1-2|NA|TRBV30|13|NA
TGTGCCTGGAGAGAGGGAGGGTACTATGGCTACACCTTC
CAWREGGYYGYTF